These T cell receptor beta chains were read from a single sample in a study of cytomegalovirus exposure and HLA in healthy donors. Generated by immunoSEQ multiplex PCR, the TCRdb table keeps only in-frame clones and is missing some. The data show roughly 13,000 clones, about 64% seen once. Sequencing used PBMCs. These receptors originate from a woman aged 45-65 years in good health and CMV-seropositive. CDR3s include the opening cysteine and the closing phenylalanine or tryptophan. D genes are given only for firm matches. Clone size appears in some rows only: once, few, many, or a class for an expanded clone.

d_gene | j_gene | abundance | v_gene | CDR3nt | CDR3aa
NA | TRBJ1-1 | once | TRBV7-9 | TGTGCCAGCAGCTTAGGACAGATGAACACTGAAGCTTTCTTT | CASSLGQMNTEAFF
NA | TRBJ2-3 | NA | TRBV10-3 | TGTGCCATCAAAGCCTTCACAGATACGCAGTATTTT | CAIKAFTDTQYF
NA | TRBJ1-1 | once | TRBV29-1 | TGCAGCGTTGAAAGGCAGGGTGAAGCTTTCTTT | CSVERQGEAFF
NA | TRBJ2-2 | NA | TRBV14 | TGTGCCAGCAGCCAAACAGGGTTAGACGGGGAGCTGTTTTTT | CASSQTGLDGELFF
NA | TRBJ2-7 | NA | TRBV16 | TGTGCCAGCAGCCGCCGACTAAACTACGAGCAGTACTTC | CASSRRLNYEQYF
NA | TRBJ1-3 | NA | TRBV7-2 | TGTGCCAGCAGCTTAGCCCATGCCCCAGGCGGAAACACCATATATTTT | CASSLAHAPGGNTIYF
TRBD1 | TRBJ1-2 | NA | TRBV6-5 | TGTGCCAGCAGTTCCCCCGGGACAGGCTTCTATGGCTACACCTTC | CASSSPGTGFYGYTF
NA | TRBJ2-7 | NA | TRBV29-1 | TGCAGCGTGGGCCAGACCTACGAGCAGTACTTC | CSVGQTYEQYF
NA | TRBJ2-7 | NA | TRBV29-1 | TGCAGCACTAAAGAGGACAGTTCCTACGAGCAGTACTTC | CSTKEDSSYEQYF
NA | TRBJ1-2 | NA | TRBV30 | TGTGCCTGGGGGGGCATAGGTGGCTACACCTTC | CAWGGIGGYTF
TRBD1 | TRBJ2-2 | once | TRBV2 | TGTGCCAGCAGGCGGACAGGGTCCGACACCGGGGAGCTGTTTTTT | CASRRTGSDTGELFF
NA | TRBJ2-3 | NA | TRBV7-2 | TGTGCCAGCAGCGCGGACTGGGCGACAGATACGCAGTATTTT | CASSADWATDTQYF
TRBD2 | TRBJ2-7 | NA | TRBV11-2 | TGTGCCAGCAGCACTTCGGGACTATCATACGAGCAGTACTTC | CASSTSGLSYEQYF
TRBD2 | TRBJ2-1 | NA | TRBV14 | TGTGCCAGCAGGGAAGCGGGAGCCCCCTACAATGAGCAGTTCTTC | CASREAGAPYNEQFF
NA | TRBJ2-5 | NA | TRBV7-3 | TGTGCCAGCAGCTTAGGAGGGCTAAAAGAGACCCAGTACTTC | CASSLGGLKETQYF
NA | TRBJ1-4 | few | TRBV20-1 | TGCAGTGCTAGAGGAGAGGAAAAACTGTTTTTT | CSARGEEKLFF
NA | TRBJ2-3 | few | TRBV7-8 | TGTGCCAGCAGTTATCGGGCGGGTACGCAGTATTTT | CASSYRAGTQYF
TRBD1 | TRBJ2-7 | NA | TRBV11-2 | TGTGCCAGCAGCTGGGGGGGACAGGGTACCTACGAGCAGTACTTC | CASSWGGQGTYEQYF
NA | TRBJ1-1 | NA | TRBV29-1 | TGCAGCGCCCTAGGAGGGGATTACACTGAAGCTTTCTTT | CSALGGDYTEAFF
TRBD2 | TRBJ2-5 | NA | TRBV5-1 | TGCGCCAGCAGCTTGGGCGGGGGTGAAGAGACCCAGTACTTC | CASSLGGGEETQYF
NA | TRBJ2-5 | few | TRBV30 | TGTGCCTGGCAAGTCGCAGGGTCAGAGACCCAGTACTTC | CAWQVAGSETQYF
TRBD1 | TRBJ1-1 | NA | TRBV25-1 | TGTGCCAGCAGTCGGACAGGGGGCGAGAACACTGAAGCTTTCTTT | CASSRTGGENTEAFF